These 29 T cell receptor beta chains came from one sample sequenced in a study of blood T cell repertoires in COVID-19. Method: immunoSEQ multiplex PCR; TCRdb's copy keeps in-frame clones and lacks some. The sample lists roughly 250,000 clones; 84% were seen once. Input material: peripheral blood. All receptors derive from a man aged 45-60 years with acute or convalescent COVID-19.

The chain couples TRBV27 to TRBJ1-4, with D possibly being TRBD1 (6 bases). The CDR3 has 15 residues. Trimming pared 1 base from V and 4 bases from J, leaving 10 bases between. Looked up from germline, CDR1 is MNHEY and CDR2 is SMNVEV (reference sequence). The CDR3, as DNA: TGTGCCAGCAGTTTATTCGCAGGGGATAATGAAAAACTGTTTTTT. As protein: CASSLFAGDNEKLFF.

V usage is TRBV19 and J usage is TRBJ2-1; TRBD1 matches 8 bases. J was trimmed by 9 bases and V by 2 bases; bases with no gene match: 3. The CDR3 contains 13 residues. In germline, CDR1 is LNHDA, CDR2 SQIVND (reference sequence). The CDR3 region is CASSIQGAGEQFF. The CDR3 DNA reads as TGTGCCAGTAGTATACAGGGGGCAGGTGAGCAGTTCTTC.

In this sample, this clone turned up a few times. The chain is built from TRBV3-1 (or the pseudogene TRBV3-2) and TRBJ1-2, with a weak D call TRBD1 (6 bases). The germline CDR1 and CDR2 sequences are LGHDT and YNNKEL (reference sequence). The ends were cut back, 4 bases at V and 6 bases at J, with 21 bases in the middle. This CDR3 has 16 residues. CDR3 loop: CASSPLFRPGVNGYTF. The CDR3 coding sequence is TGTGCCAGCAGCCCCCTCTTCCGCCCAGGGGTCAATGGCTACACCTTC.

The V gene is TRBV19, the J gene TRBJ2-3, with TRBD1 identical over 11 bases. Losses at the gene ends were 8 bases for V and 0 bases for J; bases not matched to a gene: 4. Germline CDR1 and CDR2: LNHDA and SQIVND (reference sequence). The CDR3 totals 15 residues. The CDR3 sequence is CASGDRGTSTDTQYF. The CDR3 DNA reads as TGTGCCAGTGGGGACAGGGGGACTAGCACAGATACGCAGTATTTT. Full variable domain (rest looked up from reference TRBV19 and TRBJ2-3): DGGITQSPKYLFRKEGQNVTLSCEQNLNHDAMYWYRQDPGQGLRLIYYSQIVNDFQKGDIAEGYSVSREKKESFPLTVTSAQKNPTAFYLCASGDRGTSTDTQYFGPGTRLTVL.

This clone was recorded only once. The chain has TRBV15 and TRBJ2-4, with 8 bases that match TRBD1. J was trimmed by 0 bases and V by 4 bases; bases with no gene match: 8. Germline loops: CDR1 LNHNV, CDR2 YYDKDF (reference sequence). CDR3 size: 17 residues. The CDR3 DNA reads TGTGCCACCAGCAAACGACAGGGGACCATAGCCAAAAACATTCAGTACTTC. Amino acids: CATSKRQGTIAKNIQYF.

The chain carries TRBV3-1 (or the pseudogene TRBV3-2) and TRBJ1-1; weak D call: TRBD1 (6 bases). V lost 3 bases and J lost 5, with 13 bases in between. There are 14 residues in the CDR3. CDR1 is LGHDT and CDR2 is YNNKEL in the germline V gene (reference sequence). The CDR3 sequence: CASSQWGGWTEAFF. The CDR3 DNA reads TGTGCCAGCAGCCAGTGGGGGGGCTGGACTGAAGCTTTCTTT.

The chain combines TRBV3-1 (or the pseudogene TRBV3-2) with TRBJ2-5; 12 positions match TRBD2. Trimming removed 5 bases from V and 1 base from J; junction bases left unmatched: 5. This CDR3 has 16 amino acids. CDR1 LGHDT and CDR2 YNNKEL come from the germline V gene (reference sequence). CDR3 region: CASSWSSGRAQETQYF. The CDR3, as DNA: TGTGCCAGCAGCTGGTCTAGCGGGAGGGCCCAAGAGACCCAGTACTTC.

The chain couples TRBV7-3 to TRBJ2-1; TRBD1 is a possible D gene (6 bases). The length of the CDR3 is 16 residues. Trimming took 1 base from V and 5 from J, leaving 15 bases between them. Germline assignment: CDR1 SGHTA and CDR2 FQGTGA. The CDR3 here is CASSLRAGAGHNEQFF. The CDR3, as DNA: TGTGCCAGCAGCTTAAGAGCAGGGGCAGGGCACAATGAGCAGTTCTTC.

In its sample, this clone was seen a few times. The genes are TRBV10-1 and TRBJ1-1; no clear D gene. This CDR3 spans 13 amino acids. Germline CDR1 reads WNHNN; CDR2 reads SYGVQD (reference sequence). The V and J ends lost 4 bases and 7 bases respectively, with 13 bases between them. The CDR3 is CASSVEESGEAFF. CDR3 sequence (DNA): TGCGCCAGCAGTGTGGAGGAGAGTGGTGAAGCTTTCTTT.

This clone has more than one count but fewer than ten. The CDR3 DNA follows: TGTGCCACCAGTGGGGACAGTCGAGAGACCCAGTACTTC. It yields the protein CATSGDSRETQYF. This rearrangement joins TRBV24-1 to TRBJ2-5, with 7 bases lining up with TRBD1. Germline loops: CDR1 KGHDR, CDR2 SFDVKD. V trimming: 5 bases; J trimming: 4 bases; junction bases outside the gene matches: 3. The CDR3 totals 13 residues.

The CDR3 nucleotides read TGTGCCAGCATCCCACACCGAGGGAAAACTGAAGCTTTCTTT. Protein: CASIPHRGKTEAFF. This chain links TRBV6-5 with TRBJ1-1; D is unresolved. V dropped 7 bases and J dropped 5 bases, with 17 bases sitting between them. In germline, CDR1 is MNHEY, CDR2 SVGAGI. This CDR3 region has 14 residues.

The chain combines TRBV3-1 (or the pseudogene TRBV3-2) with TRBJ1-1; the D gene is possibly TRBD1 (6 bases). The germline CDR1 and CDR2 sequences are LGHDT and YNNKEL (reference sequence). With 3 bases removed from V and 3 bases from J, the gap between germline ends came to 8 bases. This CDR3 spans 13 amino acids. The CDR3 bases are TGTGCCAGCAGCCACTCAGGGGACACTGAAGCTTTCTTT. It is translated as CASSHSGDTEAFF.

The rearrangement links TRBV15 to TRBJ1-1; no firm D call. Germline assignment: CDR1 LNHNV and CDR2 YYDKDF (reference sequence). Between the trimmed V and J ends, which lost 0 bases and 8 bases, there was a span of 13 bases. This CDR3 comprises 14 residues. The CDR3 reads CATSRDLQRVEAFF. CDR3 nucleotide sequence: TGTGCCACCAGCAGAGATCTACAGAGAGTGGAAGCTTTCTTT.

J is TRBJ1-4 and V is TRBV24-1; D possibly corresponds to TRBD1 (5 bases). The germline V gene encodes CDR1 KGHDR and CDR2 SFDVKD. V was shortened by 4 bases and J by 5 bases, with 10 bases between the two germline ends. The CDR3 has 14 residues. For the CDR3, the DNA is TGTGCCACCAGTGAAACAGGCCCCAATGAAAAACTGTTTTTT. It translates to CATSETGPNEKLFF.

The chain links TRBV2 to TRBJ1-5; 7 bases match TRBD1. The junction had 7 bases not matched to a gene; V was cut back by 5 bases and J by 3 bases. This CDR3 region has 15 residues. Germline V gene lookup returns CDR1 SNHLY and CDR2 FYNNEI. The CDR3 region has the DNA TGTGCCAGCAGTATGTCCAGGGGGACCAATCAGCCCCAGCATTTT. As protein: CASSMSRGTNQPQHF.

The rearrangement uses TRBV28 and TRBJ1-1; a weak D match, TRBD1 (5 bases). Germline CDR1 MDHEN, CDR2 SYDVKM. V lost 5 bases and J lost 3, with 16 bases in between. The CDR3 totals 15 residues. The chain's CDR3 is CASSISGGMYTEAFF. CDR3 nucleotide sequence: TGTGCCAGCAGTATCTCTGGGGGGATGTACACTGAAGCTTTCTTT.

The V call is TRBV19, the J call TRBJ1-3, with TRBD1 identical over 9 bases. Germline V gene lookup returns CDR1 LNHDA and CDR2 SQIVND (reference sequence). This CDR3 spans 16 amino acids. V gave up 5 bases and J gave up 4 bases; unmatched junction bases: 9. This chain's CDR3 is CASSPRDRVSGNTIYF. The DNA of the CDR3 is TGTGCCAGTAGTCCCCGGGACAGGGTTTCAGGAAACACCATATATTTT.

The chain carries TRBV27 and TRBJ2-1; 10 bases line up with TRBD2. The ends lost 5 bases at V and 6 bases at J; junction bases unmatched: 4. CDR1 and CDR2 (germline): MNHEY, SMNVEV (reference sequence). The length of the CDR3 is 14 residues. This CDR3 reads CASSVSGRGNEQFF. In nucleotides, the CDR3 is TGTGCCAGCAGTGTGAGCGGGAGGGGCAATGAGCAGTTCTTC.

This chain connects TRBV9 to TRBJ1-2, with D tentatively TRBD1 (6 bases). The germline V gene has CDR1 SGDLS and CDR2 YYNGEE. This CDR3 has 12 residues. V was shortened by 3 bases and J by 8 bases, with 11 bases between the two germline ends. The DNA for the CDR3 is TGTGCCAGCAGCGAACAGGGTTACGGCTACACCTTC. Protein product: CASSEQGYGYTF.

This chain joins TRBV19 and TRBJ2-1; 7 nucleotides agree with TRBD2. With 3 bases clipped from V and 3 bases from J, the junction kept 2 bases outside the gene matches. Germline V gene sequence: CDR1 LNHDA, CDR2 SQIVND (reference sequence). This CDR3 contains 14 residues. The CDR3 here is CASSMGGSYNEQFF. In nucleotides, the CDR3 is TGTGCCAGTAGTATGGGGGGGAGCTACAATGAGCAGTTCTTC.

V and J are TRBV3-1 (or the pseudogene TRBV3-2) and TRBJ2-5; TRBD2 might be the D (6 bases). The V gene lost 4 bases and the J gene lost 5 bases, with 17 bases spanning the gap. Germline CDR1 is LGHDT and CDR2 is YNNKEL (reference sequence). This CDR3 contains 15 residues. The CDR3 DNA is TGTGCCAGCAGCCGCACCTTGGAGGGCCTTGAGACCCAGTACTTC. It specifies CASSRTLEGLETQYF.

The rearrangement joins TRBV11-3 to TRBJ1-2; D not resolved. This CDR3 has 13 residues. Deletions cut 4 bases from V and 4 bases from J, with 10 bases between. CDR1 SGHNT and CDR2 YENEEA come from the germline V gene. For the CDR3, the DNA is TGTGCCAGCAGCTCCGGACTGGGCTATGGCTACACCTTC. Translating it yields CASSSGLGYGYTF.

V usage is TRBV7-2 and J usage is TRBJ2-5; TRBD2 is a possible D gene (5 bases). The length of the CDR3 is 13 residues. Deletions cut 3 bases from V and 4 bases from J, with 9 bases between. Germline CDR1 reads SGHTA; CDR2 reads FQGNSA. The CDR3 reads CASSFRRGETQYF. In DNA form, the CDR3 reads TGTGCCAGCAGCTTCCGCCGGGGAGAGACCCAGTACTTC.

This clone was detected many times. The rearrangement joins TRBV7-9 to TRBJ2-2; perhaps TRBD1 as D (6 bases). The CDR3 sequence is 14 residues long. Looked up from germline, CDR1 is SEHNR and CDR2 is FQNEAQ (reference sequence). Trimming took off 1 base at V and 6 bases at J, with 9 bases between the two ends. The CDR3 nucleotides read TGTGCCAGCAGCTTAGGGTGGACAGCCGGGGAGCTGTTTTTT. Translation: CASSLGWTAGELFF.

This clone was seen once. The J gene is TRBJ1-1, the V gene TRBV7-3; 9 bases are shared with TRBD1. This CDR3 comprises 16 residues. The V segment lost 5 bases and the J segment 0 bases; nucleotides outside the gene matches: 7. Germline-derived CDR1 and CDR2 are SGHTA and FQGTGA. CDR3 DNA: TGTGCCAGCAGCCCGCACGACAGGGGGGTGAACACTGAAGCTTTCTTT. As protein: CASSPHDRGVNTEAFF.

This chain links TRBV28 with TRBJ1-5, with a weak D call TRBD1 (5 bases). The CDR3 is 13 residues long. The V and J ends lost 2 bases and 5 bases respectively, with 7 bases between them. CDR1 and CDR2 (germline): MDHEN, SYDVKM. The CDR3 DNA is TGTGCCAGCAGTTTAGGAGGGGATCAGCCCCAGCATTTT. It is translated as CASSLGGDQPQHF.

CDR3 sequence reads: CASSYRADSPLHF. The DNA of the CDR3 is TGTGCCAGCAGCTACAGAGCGGATTCACCCCTCCACTTT. The V and J genes are TRBV5-5 and TRBJ1-6; no clear D gene. Trimming left V 3 bases short and J 8 bases short, with 9 bases between. The germline V gene has CDR1 SGHKS and CDR2 YYEKEE (reference sequence). The CDR3 runs to 13 residues.

A few counts support this clone. This sequence joins TRBV21-1 and TRBJ2-7; no check of the table's D call, TRBD1, against the DNA was made. TRBV21-1 is noted as a pseudogene. This CDR3 spans 17 amino acids. In DNA form, the CDR3 reads TGTGCCAGCAGAAACTCGACGGGACAGGGGGCGAGTTACGAGCAGTACTTC. It specifies CASRNSTGQGASYEQYF.

DNA of the CDR3: TGTGCCATCAGTGAGTGGGCACCGGGACAGGGCACTGAAGCTTTCTTT. Its translation: CAISEWAPGQGTEAFF. The chain couples TRBV10-3 to TRBJ1-1; TRBD1 matches at 9 bases. Germline V CDR1 and CDR2: ENHRY, SYGVKD. CDR3 length equals 16 residues. The V gene end was trimmed by 1 base and the J gene end by 4 bases; junction bases not matched to a gene: 7.